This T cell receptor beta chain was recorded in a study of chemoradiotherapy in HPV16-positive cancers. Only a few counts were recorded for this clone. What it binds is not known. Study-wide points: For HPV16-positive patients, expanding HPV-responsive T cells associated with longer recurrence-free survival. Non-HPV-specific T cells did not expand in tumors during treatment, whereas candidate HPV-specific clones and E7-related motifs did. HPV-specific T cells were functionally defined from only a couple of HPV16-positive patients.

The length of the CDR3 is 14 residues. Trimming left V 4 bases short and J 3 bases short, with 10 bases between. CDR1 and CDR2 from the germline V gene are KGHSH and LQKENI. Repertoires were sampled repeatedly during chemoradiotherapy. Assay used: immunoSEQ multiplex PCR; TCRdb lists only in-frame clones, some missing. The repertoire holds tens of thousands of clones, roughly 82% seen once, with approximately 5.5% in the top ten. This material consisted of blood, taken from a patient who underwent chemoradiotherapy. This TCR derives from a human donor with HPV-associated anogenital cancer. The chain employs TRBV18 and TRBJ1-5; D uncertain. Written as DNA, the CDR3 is TGTGCCAGCTCACGGAATATGAACAATCAGCCCCAGCATTTT. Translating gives CASSRNMNNQPQHF.